Following are 14 T cell receptor beta chains from one sample sequenced in a study of follicular helper T cells after annual influenza vaccination. Libraries were prepared by immunoSEQ multiplex PCR; TCRdb keeps only in-frame clonotypes and omits some of them. The sample has 900 or so clones, around 86% seen once. Time point denoted: 2014-2015 season, 7 days after vaccination. This specimen consisted of CXCR5+ CD38+ circulating T follicular helper cells from blood, obtained 7 days after influenza vaccination. This sample's subset: circulating Tfh, non-naive CD4+CXCR5+PD-1+ (ICOS+CD38+ or ICOS-CD38-). Receptors were obtained from an adult who received the influenza vaccine.

V usage is TRBV5-1 and J usage is TRBJ2-1; tentatively, D is TRBD2 (6 bases). V lost 8 bases and J lost 3, with 15 bases in between. Germline V CDR1 and CDR2: SGHRS, YFSETQ. The CDR3 has 14 amino acids. The CDR3 region is CASSVAEIYNEQFF. The CDR3 DNA is TGCGCCAGTTCCGTAGCGGAGATCTACAATGAGCAGTTCTTC.

In regard to this clone: This sample also contains other DNA sequences that code for the same CDR3. The CDR3 protein is CASSLGVPVGADTQYF. CDR3 nucleotides: TGTGCCAGCAGCTTAGGAGTTCCGGTGGGAGCAGATACGCAGTATTTT. This rearrangement joins TRBV7-9 to TRBJ2-3, with D perhaps matching TRBD2 (5 bases). Germline V lookup: CDR1 SEHNR, CDR2 FQNEAQ (reference sequence). This CDR3 region has 16 residues. V dropped 1 base and J dropped 4 bases, with 15 bases sitting between them.

The chain couples TRBV7-8 to TRBJ2-7, with D unresolved. In germline, CDR1 is SGHVS, CDR2 FQNEAQ. Trimming took off 2 bases at V and 6 bases at J, with 14 bases between the two ends. The CDR3 is made up of 14 amino acids. This CDR3 reads CASSLIPGSGEQYF. CDR3 coding DNA: TGTGCCAGCAGCTTAATACCTGGGTCGGGCGAGCAGTACTTC.

The chain employs TRBV11-3 and TRBJ2-1, with D possibly being TRBD1 (5 bases). The CDR3 runs 14 residues. The V end was cut by 5 bases, the J end by 6 bases, with 14 bases between. Looked up from germline, CDR1 is SGHNT and CDR2 is YENEEA. The CDR3 DNA reads as TGTGCCAGCAGCCAGGACACACTTCTCAATGAGCAGTTCTTC. Translating gives CASSQDTLLNEQFF.

The V and J genes are TRBV5-4 and TRBJ2-3, with 8 bases that match TRBD2. Germline V gene lookup returns CDR1 SGHNT and CDR2 YYREEE (reference sequence). V lost 4 bases and J lost 8; bases outside the gene matches: 9. CDR3 length equals 14 residues. The CDR3 sequence: CASSQAGELPTQYF. For the CDR3, the DNA is TGTGCCAGCAGCCAAGCGGGAGAATTGCCTACGCAGTATTTT.

This chain joins TRBV6-5 and TRBJ2-1, with TRBD2 matching 9 bases. The V gene end was trimmed by 4 bases and the J gene end by 4 bases; junction bases not matched to a gene: 8. CDR1 MNHEY and CDR2 SVGAGI come from the germline V gene. This CDR3 has 16 residues. The CDR3 DNA sequence: TGTGCCAGCAGTTCCATAGCGGGGGCCACGTACAATGAGCAGTTCTTC. Encoded protein: CASSSIAGATYNEQFF.

The CDR3 loop reads CASSLGRVAGYTF. CDR3 DNA: TGTGCCAGCAGCTTGGGCAGGGTAGCTGGCTACACCTTC. The rearrangement links TRBV5-6 to TRBJ1-2; D is perhaps TRBD1 (5 bases). The V and J ends lost 0 bases and 7 bases respectively, with 10 bases between them. Germline-derived CDR1 and CDR2 are SGHDT and YYEEEE. The CDR3 is 13 amino acids.

This clone appeared once. The chain joins TRBV28 to TRBJ2-2; TRBD2 agrees at 13 bases. This CDR3 is built from 19 residues. The J segment lost 4 bases and the V segment lost 6 bases, leaving 14 bases of the junction unmatched. Germline loops: CDR1 MDHEN, CDR2 SYDVKM. The CDR3 here is CASRPTSGGSSGGTGELFF. CDR3 sequence (DNA): TGTGCCAGCAGACCGACTAGCGGGGGGTCCTCGGGCGGCACCGGGGAGCTGTTTTTT.

The chain is built from TRBV5-1 and TRBJ1-1, with 8 bases aligning to TRBD1. Germline V CDR1 and CDR2: SGHRS, YFSETQ. The V and J ends lost 3 bases and 4 bases, in that order; junction bases with no gene match: 5. This CDR3 is 14 amino acids long. The CDR3 DNA is TGCGCCAGCAGCTCAGGGGGCCTCGCCACTGAAGCTTTCTTT. This gives the protein CASSSGGLATEAFF.

The V gene is TRBV7-6, the J gene TRBJ1-2, with a possible D match to TRBD1 (6 bases). The V and J ends lost 5 bases and 7 bases respectively, with 14 bases between them. The CDR3 spans 13 residues. Germline assignment: CDR1 SGHVS and CDR2 FNYEAQ. CDR3 region: CASSPPTGGGYTF. As DNA, the CDR3 is TGTGCCAGCAGCCCGCCGACAGGAGGTGGCTACACCTTC.

This clone was seen more than once but under ten times. The rearrangement links TRBV2 to TRBJ1-3; 8 bases agree with TRBD1. Unmatched junction bases numbered 6, after V lost 4 bases and J lost 7 bases. From germline, CDR1 is SNHLY and CDR2 FYNNEI. The CDR3 length is 14 residues. The CDR3 bases are TGTGCCAGCAGTGGTCAGGGGGCCGGGAACACCATATATTTT. Protein: CASSGQGAGNTIYF. The complete variable domain, with remaining parts taken from reference TRBV2 and TRBJ1-3, reads EPEVTQTPSHQVTQMGQEVILRCVPISNHLYFYWYRQILGQKVEFLVSFYNNEISEKSEIFDDQFSVERPDGSNFTLKIRSTKLEDSAMYFCASSGQGAGNTIYFGEGSWLTVV.

CDR3 loop: CASSLGQDPYEQYF. The CDR3 nucleotides read TGCGCCAGCAGCTTGGGACAGGATCCCTACGAGCAGTACTTC. This sequence joins TRBV5-1 and TRBJ2-7; D is perhaps TRBD1 (6 bases). V gave up 0 bases and J gave up 2 bases, with 9 bases separating them. The CDR3 loop spans 14 amino acids. Germline V gene lookup returns CDR1 SGHRS and CDR2 YFSETQ. Variable domain in full (rest from reference TRBV5-1 and TRBJ2-7): KAGVTQTPRYLIKTRGQQVTLSCSPISGHRSVSWYQQTPGQGLQFLFEYFSETQRNKGNFPGRFSGRQFSNSRSEMNVSTLELGDSALYLCASSLGQDPYEQYFGPGTRLTVT.

The sample holds one count of this clone. This sequence joins TRBV10-1 and TRBJ2-2; tentatively, D is TRBD1 (6 bases). The germline V and J ends were trimmed by 4 bases and 4 bases, with 10 bases remaining between them. This CDR3 contains 14 residues. CDR1 WNHNN and CDR2 SYGVQD come from the germline V gene (reference sequence). CDR3 protein: CASSGGQSTGELFF. For the CDR3, the DNA is TGCGCCAGCAGTGGGGGACAATCCACCGGGGAGCTGTTTTTT.

CDR3 in amino acids: CASKQGTGPRSGNTIYF. In nucleotides, the CDR3 is TGTGCCAGCAAACAAGGGACAGGGCCTCGCTCTGGAAACACCATATATTTT. The rearrangement uses TRBV2 and TRBJ1-3; 9 nucleotides agree with TRBD1. V dropped 7 bases and J dropped 0; count of bases not matched to a gene: 10. The length of the CDR3 is 17 residues. The V gene's germline CDR1 is SNHLY and CDR2 FYNNEI.